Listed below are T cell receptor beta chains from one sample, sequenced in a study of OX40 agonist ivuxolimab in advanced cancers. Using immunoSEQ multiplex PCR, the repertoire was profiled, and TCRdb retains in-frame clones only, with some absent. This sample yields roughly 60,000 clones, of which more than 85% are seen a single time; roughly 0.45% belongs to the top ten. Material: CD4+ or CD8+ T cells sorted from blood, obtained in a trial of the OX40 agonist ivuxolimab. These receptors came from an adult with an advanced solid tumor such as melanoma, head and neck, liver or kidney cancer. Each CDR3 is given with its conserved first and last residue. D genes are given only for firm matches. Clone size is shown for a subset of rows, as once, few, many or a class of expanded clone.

CASSLDLGGGTDTQYF	TGTGCCAGCAGCTTAGACTTGGGCGGGGGCACAGATACGCAGTATTTT	TRBJ2-3	TRBV7-6	NA	NA
CASSLLDRGGEQYF	TGTGCCAGCAGCTTGCTGGACAGGGGCGGCGAGCAGTACTTC	TRBJ2-7	TRBV5-6	TRBD1	NA
CASRIWGAQPQHF	TGTGCCAGCAGAATATGGGGGGCTCAGCCCCAGCATTTT	TRBJ1-5	TRBV2	NA	few
CAWSPGVNSPLHF	TGTGCCTGGAGTCCCGGGGTGAACTCACCCCTCCACTTT	TRBJ1-6	TRBV30	NA	NA
CASSWDSERIAKNIQYF	TGTGCCAGCAGCTGGGATTCAGAGAGGATAGCCAAAAACATTCAGTACTTC	TRBJ2-4	TRBV7-9	NA	NA
CASSSFNTEAFF	TGTGCCAGCAGTTCCTTCAACACTGAAGCTTTCTTT	TRBJ1-1	TRBV28	NA	once
CASSTEYEQYF	TGTGCCAGCAGCACAGAATACGAGCAGTACTTC	TRBJ2-7	TRBV5-4	NA	NA
CASRTRISYNEQFF	TGTGCCAGCCGGACGAGGATTTCTTACAATGAGCAGTTCTTC	TRBJ2-1	TRBV2	NA	NA
CASSLDGPSGRNIQYF	TGTGCCAGCAGCTTAGACGGCCCTAGCGGGAGAAACATTCAGTACTTC	TRBJ2-4	TRBV7-9	TRBD2	NA
CASSFFFPGGVEKLFF	TGTGCCAGCAGCTTCTTTTTCCCAGGGGGAGTAGAAAAACTGTTTTTT	TRBJ1-4	TRBV7-6	TRBD1	medium-sized
CASSMREGLDTQYF	TGTGCCAGTAGTATGCGGGAGGGCCTGGATACGCAGTATTTT	TRBJ2-3	TRBV19	TRBD2	NA
CASSLRTSGNYEQYF	TGTGCCAGCAGTCTCAGGACTAGCGGAAACTACGAGCAGTACTTC	TRBJ2-7	TRBV6-5	TRBD2	NA
CASDKRAGLNTEAFF	TGTGCCAGCGACAAAAGGGCAGGGTTGAACACTGAAGCTTTCTTT	TRBJ1-1	TRBV2	NA	NA
CASSLRSMRTSGREDEQFF	TGTGCCAGCAGCCTTAGATCGATGCGCACTAGCGGGAGAGAGGATGAGCAGTTCTTC	TRBJ2-1	TRBV7-2	TRBD2	NA
CASSPGSERPEAFF	TGTGCCAGCAGTCCCGGGTCCGAGCGCCCCGAAGCTTTCTTT	TRBJ1-1	TRBV6-6	NA	once
CASSQEAPGLSSTDTQYF	TGCGCCAGCAGCCAAGAGGCCCCTGGACTATCTAGCACAGATACGCAGTATTTT	TRBJ2-3	TRBV4-3	NA	NA
CSGDRGGTEAFF	TGCAGCGGGGACAGGGGTGGCACTGAAGCTTTCTTT	TRBJ1-1	TRBV29-1	TRBD1	few
CASSYDRANYGYTF	TGTGCCAGCAGTTACGACAGAGCCAACTATGGCTACACCTTC	TRBJ1-2	TRBV6-5	NA	NA
CASSLATSYSNQPQHF	TGTGCCAGCAGCTTAGCTACCTCTTATAGCAATCAGCCCCAGCATTTT	TRBJ1-5	TRBV7-8	NA	NA
CASSPSGSTQYF	TGTGCCAGCAGCCCTAGCGGGAGTACGCAGTATTTT	TRBJ2-3	TRBV7-2	TRBD2	NA
CASSATGQGSNQPQHF	TGTGCCAGCAGCGCCACGGGACAGGGGAGCAATCAGCCCCAGCATTTT	TRBJ1-5	TRBV9	TRBD1	NA
CASSLRQGQYEQYF	TGTGCCAGCAGCCTCAGACAGGGGCAGTACGAGCAGTACTTC	TRBJ2-7	TRBV5-5	TRBD1	NA
CASSLGTGTNQPQHF	TGTGCCAGCTCACTCGGGACAGGAACCAATCAGCCCCAGCATTTT	TRBJ1-5	TRBV18	TRBD1	NA
CASSLRRDRRNEQYF	TGTGCCAGCAGTTTAAGAAGGGATAGGAGGAACGAGCAGTACTTC	TRBJ2-7	TRBV27	NA	few
CASSPSDGYNYGYTF	TGTGCCAGCAGCCCATCAGACGGCTATAACTATGGCTACACCTTC	TRBJ1-2	TRBV14	NA	once
CASSPGSRSSYNEQFF	TGTGCCAGCTCACCAGGGAGCCGAAGCTCCTACAATGAGCAGTTCTTC	TRBJ2-1	TRBV18	NA	NA
CASSGRDRVADTQYF	TGTGCCAGCAGTGGCCGGGACAGGGTGGCAGATACGCAGTATTTT	TRBJ2-3	TRBV2	TRBD1	NA
CASRAVGSTEAFF	TGTGCCAGCAGGGCGGTGGGGAGCACTGAAGCTTTCTTT	TRBJ1-1	TRBV6-5	NA	NA
CASSFMRSSGNTIYF	TGTGCCAGCAGCTTTATGAGGAGCTCTGGAAACACCATATATTTT	TRBJ1-3	TRBV7-9	NA	NA
CATRAGGRETQYF	TGTGCCACCAGGGCGGGAGGGAGAGAGACCCAGTACTTC	TRBJ2-5	TRBV19	TRBD2	NA
CASSYRPGELFF	TGTGCCAGCAGTTACCGCCCCGGGGAGCTGTTTTTT	TRBJ2-2	TRBV6-6	NA	NA
CAISEETGAYNEQFF	TGTGCCATCAGTGAAGAGACAGGGGCCTACAATGAGCAGTTCTTC	TRBJ2-1	TRBV10-3	TRBD1	NA
CASSLTSGSYNEQFF	TGTGCCAGCAGCTTGACTAGCGGCTCCTACAATGAGCAGTTCTTC	TRBJ2-1	TRBV5-4	TRBD2	NA
CASSFRVGVGLYEQYF	TGTGCCAGCAGCTTCCGTGTGGGGGTTGGTCTCTACGAGCAGTACTTC	TRBJ2-7	TRBV5-6	NA	once
CASSQYITGELFF	TGTGCCAGCAGTCAATATATCACCGGGGAGCTGTTTTTT	TRBJ2-2	TRBV27	NA	NA
CSVRGYVDEQYF	TGCAGCGTGCGGGGGTATGTCGACGAGCAGTACTTC	TRBJ2-7	TRBV29-1	TRBD2	once
CASTRGYEQFF	TGTGCCAGCACCAGGGGATATGAGCAGTTCTTC	TRBJ2-1	TRBV6-1	NA	NA
CASSVLRGSGELFF	TGTGCCAGCAGCGTACTCAGGGGGTCCGGGGAGCTGTTTTTT	TRBJ2-2	TRBV7-8	TRBD1	few
CASSHLLAVTYNEQFF	TGTGCCAGCAGCCACTTACTAGCGGTAACCTACAATGAGCAGTTCTTC	TRBJ2-1	TRBV27	TRBD2	once
CASSPLKRDNEQFF	TGTGCCAGCTCACCACTCAAGCGGGACAATGAGCAGTTCTTC	TRBJ2-1	TRBV18	NA	NA
CASSFLVGTGELFF	TGTGCCAGCAGTTTTCTAGTAGGGACCGGGGAGCTGTTTTTT	TRBJ2-2	TRBV6-5	NA	once
CASRGQGVRNEQFF	TGTGCCAGCAGGGGACAGGGGGTCCGCAATGAGCAGTTCTTC	TRBJ2-1	TRBV2	TRBD1	NA
CASSEKKGKGTEAFF	TGTGCCAGCAGTGAAAAGAAGGGGAAGGGCACTGAAGCTTTCTTT	TRBJ1-1	TRBV6-1	NA	NA
CASHSGRGYNEQFF	TGTGCCAGCCATAGCGGGAGGGGGTACAATGAGCAGTTCTTC	TRBJ2-1	TRBV18	TRBD2	NA